The entry below gives a single T cell receptor beta chain sequence along with its context. The antigen is not known. From its re-call of the 5' RACE reads, TCRdb lists each CDR3 protein once, without DNA. The table lists 500,000 to 600,000 distinct CDR3 sequences. This specimen belongs to a study of T cells expressing NK-cell markers. Study at large: Obtained from sorted CD3+CD56+NKG2C+, CD3+CD56+NKG2C- and CD3+CD56-NKG2C+ T cells were the TCR beta repertoires. Study conclusions and caveats: These clonotypes also led the CD3+CD56-NKG2C+ fraction in a few donors. The study did not resolve the HCMV specificity of expanded NKG2C+ T cell clones. Dominant NKG2C+ clonotype frequencies of roughly 1.0-8% of CD8+ T cells were measured in a handful of donors.

Germline V gives CDR1 LGHNA, CDR2 YSLEER. The CDR3 runs to 14 residues. Sequencing was done on a sample of blood T cells: a sorted CD56 or NKG2C T cell subset, CD4+ or CD8+ T cells, or bulk PBMC T cells (not recorded which). The clonotype originates from a man between 18 and 29 years old in good health. The chain carries TRBV4-3 and TRBJ2-2; TCRdb names TRBD2, which stays unverified in the absence of DNA. This CDR3 reads CASSQVSRVGELFF.